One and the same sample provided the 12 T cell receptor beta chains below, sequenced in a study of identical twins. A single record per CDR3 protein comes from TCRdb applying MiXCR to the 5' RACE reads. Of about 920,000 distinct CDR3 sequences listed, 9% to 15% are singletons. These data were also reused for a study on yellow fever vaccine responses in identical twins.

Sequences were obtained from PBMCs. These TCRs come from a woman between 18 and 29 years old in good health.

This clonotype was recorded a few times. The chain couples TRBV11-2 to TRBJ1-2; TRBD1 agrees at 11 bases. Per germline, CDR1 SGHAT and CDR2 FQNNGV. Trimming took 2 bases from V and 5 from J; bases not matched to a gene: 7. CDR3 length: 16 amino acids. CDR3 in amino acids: CASSLTGGTGGYGYTF. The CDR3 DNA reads TGTGCCAGCAGCTTAACGGGGGGGACAGGGGGATATGGCTACACCTTC. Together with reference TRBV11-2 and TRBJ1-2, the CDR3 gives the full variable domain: EAGVAQSPRYKIIEKRQSVAFWCNPISGHATLYWYQQILGQGPKLLIQFQNNGVVDDSQLPKDRFSAERLKGVDSTLKIQPAKLEDSAVYLCASSLTGGTGGYGYTFGSGTRLTVV.

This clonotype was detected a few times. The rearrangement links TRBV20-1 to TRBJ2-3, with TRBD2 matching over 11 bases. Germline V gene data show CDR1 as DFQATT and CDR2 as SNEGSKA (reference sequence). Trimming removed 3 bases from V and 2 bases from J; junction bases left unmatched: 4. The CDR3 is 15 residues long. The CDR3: CSARKLAGVTDTQYF. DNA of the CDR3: TGCAGTGCTAGGAAACTAGCGGGAGTCACAGATACGCAGTATTTT.

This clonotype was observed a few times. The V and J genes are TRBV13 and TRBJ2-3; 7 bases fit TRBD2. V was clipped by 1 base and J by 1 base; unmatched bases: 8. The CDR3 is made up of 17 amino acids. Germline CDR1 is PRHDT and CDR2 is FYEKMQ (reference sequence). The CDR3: CASSLEAGSDGTDTQYF. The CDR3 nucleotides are TGTGCCAGCAGCTTAGAAGCGGGATCTGACGGCACAGATACGCAGTATTTT.

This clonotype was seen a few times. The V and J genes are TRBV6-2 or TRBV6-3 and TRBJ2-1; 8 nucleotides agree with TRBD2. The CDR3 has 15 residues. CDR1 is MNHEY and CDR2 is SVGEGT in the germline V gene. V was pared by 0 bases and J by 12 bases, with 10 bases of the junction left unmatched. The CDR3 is CASSYSNLVAGGQFF. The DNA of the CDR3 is TGTGCCAGCAGTTACTCGAATCTCGTGGCGGGAGGGCAGTTCTTC.

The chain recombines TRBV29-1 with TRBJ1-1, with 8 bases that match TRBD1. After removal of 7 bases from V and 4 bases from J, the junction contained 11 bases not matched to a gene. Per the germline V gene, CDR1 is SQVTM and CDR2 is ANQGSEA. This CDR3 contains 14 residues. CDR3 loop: CSALQITGGTEAFF. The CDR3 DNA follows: TGCAGCGCCCTACAGATCACAGGGGGCACTGAAGCTTTCTTT.

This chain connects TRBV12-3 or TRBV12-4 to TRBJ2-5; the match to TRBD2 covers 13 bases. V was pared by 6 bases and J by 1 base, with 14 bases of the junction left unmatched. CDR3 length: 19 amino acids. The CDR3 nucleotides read TGTGCCAGCAGGCCTGGACGGCCCGGGACTAGCGGGACCCAAGAGACCCAGTACTTC. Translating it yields CASRPGRPGTSGTQETQYF.

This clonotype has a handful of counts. The CDR3 sequence is CASSPDGGYGYTF. In DNA form, the CDR3 reads TGTGCCAGCAGTCCGGACGGGGGGTATGGCTACACCTTC. This sequence joins TRBV11-2 and TRBJ1-2, with D perhaps TRBD1 (5 bases). V lost 6 bases and J lost 5, with 13 bases in between. This CDR3 contains 13 residues. Per the germline V gene, CDR1 is SGHAT and CDR2 is FQNNGV. Variable domain in full (rest from reference TRBV11-2 and TRBJ1-2): EAGVAQSPRYKIIEKRQSVAFWCNPISGHATLYWYQQILGQGPKLLIQFQNNGVVDDSQLPKDRFSAERLKGVDSTLKIQPAKLEDSAVYLCASSPDGGYGYTFGSGTRLTVV.

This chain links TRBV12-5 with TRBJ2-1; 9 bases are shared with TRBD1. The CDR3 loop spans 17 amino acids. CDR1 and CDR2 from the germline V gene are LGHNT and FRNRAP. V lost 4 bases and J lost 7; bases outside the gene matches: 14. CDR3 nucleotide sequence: TGTGCTAGTGGTTACCGCCTGAACAGGGGGCCGAGGAATGAGCAGTTCTTC. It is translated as CASGYRLNRGPRNEQFF.

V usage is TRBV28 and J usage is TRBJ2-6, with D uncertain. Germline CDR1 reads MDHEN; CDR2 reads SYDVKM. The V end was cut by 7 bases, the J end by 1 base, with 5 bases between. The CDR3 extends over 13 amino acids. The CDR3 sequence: CASTRSGANVLTF. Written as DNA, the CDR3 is TGTGCCAGCACCCGTTCTGGGGCCAACGTCCTGACTTTC.

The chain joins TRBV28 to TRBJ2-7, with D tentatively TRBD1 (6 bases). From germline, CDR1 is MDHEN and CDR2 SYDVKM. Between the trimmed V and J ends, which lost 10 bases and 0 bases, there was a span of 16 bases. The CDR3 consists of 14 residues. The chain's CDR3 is CATSGVRSSYEQYF. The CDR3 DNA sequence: TGTGCCACCTCAGGGGTGCGGAGCTCCTACGAGCAGTACTTC. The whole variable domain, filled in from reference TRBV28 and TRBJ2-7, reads DVKVTQSSRYLVKRTGEKVFLECVQDMDHENMFWYRQDPGLGLRLIYFSYDVKMKEKGDIPEGYSVSREKKERFSLILESASTNQTSMYLCATSGVRSSYEQYFGPGTRLTVT.

Here the CDR3 reads CASSFKSKLFF. DNA for the CDR3: TGTGCCAGCAGTTTTAAGTCAAAACTGTTTTTT. This sequence joins TRBV28 and TRBJ1-4; D not resolved. This CDR3 is built from 11 residues. The V and J ends lost 3 bases and 10 bases respectively, with 6 bases between them. Germline CDR1 is MDHEN and CDR2 is SYDVKM.

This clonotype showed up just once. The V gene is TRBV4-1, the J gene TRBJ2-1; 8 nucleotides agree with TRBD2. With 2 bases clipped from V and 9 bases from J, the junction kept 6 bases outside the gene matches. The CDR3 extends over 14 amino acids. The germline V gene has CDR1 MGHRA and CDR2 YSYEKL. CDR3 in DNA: TGCGCCAGCAGCCAATACGGGAGGGTTGCTGAGCAGTTCTTC. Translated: CASSQYGRVAEQFF.